Below are 12 T cell receptor beta chains sequenced from a single sample in a study of identifying expanded T cells in peripheral blood (dated by TCRdb to the late 2010s). Library construction relied on the immunoSEQ multiplex PCR assay. TCRdb holds this immuneACCESS table with in-frame rearrangements only. Some clones are missing; in checked studies, unresolved V genes explain under half, and the rest has no known cause. Here the sample has 85,000 to 95,000 clones; 88% occur a single time. The ten largest account for roughly 3.8% of the sample. The sample comprised blood. Receptors were obtained from a person between 18 and 69 years old in good health.

The chain is built from TRBV6-5 and TRBJ1-3, with D unclear. V lost 8 bases to trimming and J lost 0 bases, with 5 bases between them. CDR3 size: 12 residues. The V gene's germline CDR1 is MNHEY and CDR2 SVGAGI. The CDR3 coding sequence is TGTGCCAGCTTGAGCTCTGGAAACACCATATATTTT. This sequence encodes CASLSSGNTIYF.

The chain joins TRBV30 to TRBJ1-2, with TRBD1 matching over 12 bases. The CDR3 spans 17 residues. V dropped 3 bases and J dropped 4; count of bases not matched to a gene: 12. Germline values: CDR1 GTSNPN, CDR2 SVGIG (reference sequence). The CDR3 bases are TGTGCCTGGAGCTCCGGGACAGGGGGCTTAATGGTCTATGGCTACACCTTC. Translating gives CAWSSGTGGLMVYGYTF.

The chain recombines TRBV4-1 with TRBJ2-1; maybe TRBD2 (6 bases). The CDR3 has 18 residues. Germline V gene lookup returns CDR1 MGHRA and CDR2 YSYEKL. V lost 1 base and J 4 bases, leaving 20 bases between the germline ends. The CDR3 spells CASSQGNHPGLTYNEQFF. DNA for the CDR3: TGCGCCAGCAGCCAAGGCAATCATCCGGGACTTACGTACAATGAGCAGTTCTTC.

This clone was detected a few times. This chain connects TRBV4-1 to TRBJ1-6; the D is unclear. The V end lost 4 bases, the J end lost 1 base, and 11 bases lay between the germline ends. Germline CDR1 and CDR2: MGHRA and YSYEKL. This CDR3 region has 16 residues. This CDR3 is CASSPEEGSYNSPLHF. DNA of the CDR3: TGCGCCAGCAGCCCCGAAGAAGGGTCCTATAATTCACCCCTCCACTTT.

This chain uses TRBV21-1 with TRBJ2-3. TRBV21-1 is a documented pseudogene. This CDR3 has 16 residues. CDR3 sequence reads: CASSKLERTLCDTQYF. The CDR3 DNA reads as TGTGCCAGCAGCAAACTTGAACGTACCCTTTGCGATACGCAGTATTTT.

V and J are TRBV5-4 and TRBJ2-3; 7 positions match TRBD1. The germline V gene has CDR1 SGHNT and CDR2 YYREEE (reference sequence). V dropped 3 bases and J dropped 0; count of bases not matched to a gene: 1. The CDR3 spans 14 residues. CDR3 amino acids: CASSWDRSTDTQYF. In DNA form, the CDR3 reads TGTGCCAGCAGCTGGGACAGAAGCACAGATACGCAGTATTTT.

The genes are TRBV7-9 and TRBJ2-5; TRBD2 aligns across 13 bases. Trimming at V came to 5 bases and at J to 2 bases, leaving 5 bases not matched to a gene. Germline assignment: CDR1 SEHNR and CDR2 FQNEAQ (reference sequence). The CDR3 consists of 16 residues. CDR3 coding DNA: TGTGCCAGCAGCCCACCGGGACTAGCGGGGCAAGAGACCCAGTACTTC. Its protein is CASSPPGLAGQETQYF.

The V and J genes are TRBV7-2 and TRBJ2-5; D might be TRBD2 (6 bases). The V and J ends lost 3 bases and 5 bases respectively, with 16 bases between them. The CDR3 is made up of 15 amino acids. CDR1 and CDR2 (germline): SGHTA, FQGNSA. CDR3 loop: CASSFPGAQRETQYF. The CDR3 DNA sequence: TGTGCCAGCAGCTTCCCGGGAGCGCAGCGGGAGACCCAGTACTTC.

The CDR3 region is CASSSGLDLLEQYF. As DNA, the CDR3 is TGTGCCAGCAGTTCGGGACTAGATCTACTGGAGCAGTACTTC. This chain connects TRBV6-5 to TRBJ2-7, with TRBD2 matching over 8 bases. The germline V gene has CDR1 MNHEY and CDR2 SVGAGI. With 4 bases clipped from V and 7 bases from J, the junction kept 9 bases outside the gene matches. The CDR3 is 14 residues long.

This chain connects TRBV15 to TRBJ2-3; D is ambiguous. Germline V lookup: CDR1 LNHNV, CDR2 YYDKDF (reference sequence). Trimming removed 1 base from V and 2 bases from J, with 7 bases in between. The CDR3 spans 14 residues. The CDR3 DNA is TGTGCCACCAGCAGAGGAAAGGACACAGATACGCAGTATTTT. Translation: CATSRGKDTDTQYF.

About this clone itself: A junction end diverges from the germline sequence, so it may reflect a read error. The CDR3 is CASSQDLGSPSTDTQYF. DNA for the CDR3: TGCGCCAGCAGCCAAGATTTGGGCAGTCCTAGCACAGATACGCAGTATTTT. The chain couples TRBV7-9 to TRBJ2-3; D unresolved. From germline, CDR1 is SEHNR and CDR2 FQNEAQ (reference sequence). The CDR3 is 17 residues long.

The chain joins TRBV9 to TRBJ1-2; 9 positions agree with TRBD1. This CDR3 spans 16 amino acids. Unmatched junction bases numbered 5, after V lost 0 bases and J lost 2 bases. Germline V CDR1 and CDR2: SGDLS, YYNGEE. The CDR3 sequence: CASSVGDRANNYGYTF. The CDR3 coding sequence is TGTGCCAGCAGCGTAGGGGACAGGGCTAACAACTATGGCTACACCTTC.